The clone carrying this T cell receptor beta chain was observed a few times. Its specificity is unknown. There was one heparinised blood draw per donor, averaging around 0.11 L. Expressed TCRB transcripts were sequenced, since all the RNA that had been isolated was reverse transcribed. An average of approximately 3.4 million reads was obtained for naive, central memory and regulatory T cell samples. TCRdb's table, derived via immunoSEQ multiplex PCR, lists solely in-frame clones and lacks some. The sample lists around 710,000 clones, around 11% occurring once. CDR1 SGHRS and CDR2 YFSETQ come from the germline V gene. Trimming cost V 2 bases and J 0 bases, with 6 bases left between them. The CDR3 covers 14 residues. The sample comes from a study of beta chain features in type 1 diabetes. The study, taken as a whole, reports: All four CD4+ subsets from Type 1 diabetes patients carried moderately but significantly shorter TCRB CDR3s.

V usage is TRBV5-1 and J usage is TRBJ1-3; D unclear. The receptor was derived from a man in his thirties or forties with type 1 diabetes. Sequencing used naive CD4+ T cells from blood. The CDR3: CASSFSSSGNTIYF. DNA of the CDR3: TGCGCCAGCAGCTTTTCCAGCTCTGGAAACACCATATATTTT.